This entry lists 14 T cell receptor beta chains sequenced from one sample in a study of T-cell memory formation after mild COVID-19. Via MiXCR, TCRdb re-called the 5' RACE reads, giving one row per CDR3 protein. The sample has a few hundred thousand distinct CDR3 sequences, around 15% seen once; the top ten hold around 23%. Material: PBMCs or a T cell subset sorted from them (not recorded which). These receptors all come from a young man who had mild COVID-19 (a few samples of this study predate the infection). Cell type and time point are not known.

This clonotype has at least ten counts. The CDR3 sequence is CASSHGAQGAWETQYF. CDR3 nucleotide sequence: TGTGCCAGCAGCCACGGGGCCCAGGGGGCCTGGGAGACCCAGTACTTC. V gene TRBV4-2 combines with J gene TRBJ2-5; 8 nucleotides agree with TRBD1. The germline V gene encodes CDR1 LGHNA and CDR2 YNFKEQ. J gave up 5 bases and V 3 bases, and 11 bases lay outside the gene matches. The CDR3 is 16 amino acids.

The V call is TRBV6-2 or TRBV6-3, the J call TRBJ1-5, with 8 nucleotides matching TRBD1. This CDR3 is built from 17 residues. With 4 bases clipped from V and 0 bases from J, the junction kept 8 bases outside the gene matches. Germline values: CDR1 MNHEY, CDR2 SVGEGT. The CDR3 region is CASSFYGQGVSNQPQHF. The CDR3 bases are TGTGCCAGCAGTTTCTACGGACAGGGTGTTAGCAATCAGCCCCAGCATTTT.

This clonotype turned up a few times. The rearrangement links TRBV11-2 to TRBJ1-1; D possibly corresponds to TRBD1 (6 bases). Trimming removed 5 bases from V and 7 bases from J, with 11 bases in between. The germline CDR1 and CDR2 sequences are SGHAT and FQNNGV. The CDR3 covers 12 residues. CDR3 amino acids: CASSIGQFEAFF. The CDR3 DNA reads TGTGCCAGCAGCATAGGACAGTTTGAAGCTTTCTTT. The full variable domain, completed using reference TRBV11-2 and TRBJ1-1, is EAGVAQSPRYKIIEKRQSVAFWCNPISGHATLYWYQQILGQGPKLLIQFQNNGVVDDSQLPKDRFSAERLKGVDSTLKIQPAKLEDSAVYLCASSIGQFEAFFGQGTRLTVV.

This clonotype was seen more than once but under ten times. The chain employs TRBV7-2 and TRBJ2-3; D is perhaps TRBD2 (6 bases). The germline gives CDR1 SGHTA, CDR2 FQGNSA. Trimming pared 5 bases from V and 4 bases from J, leaving 13 bases between. The CDR3 runs 14 residues. The CDR3 DNA follows: TGTGCCAGCAGCAAACTAGCATCCCCAGATACGCAGTATTTT. Its protein product is CASSKLASPDTQYF.

CDR3 DNA sequence: TGTGCCAGCAGTGCACAGGGCTATGGCTACACCTTC. As protein: CASSAQGYGYTF. The chain uses TRBV2 and TRBJ1-2, with D possibly TRBD1 on 6 matching bases. Between the trimmed V and J ends, which lost 4 bases and 4 bases, there was a span of 7 bases. The CDR3 contains 12 residues. Germline V gene sequence: CDR1 SNHLY, CDR2 FYNNEI.

V and J are TRBV12-3 or TRBV12-4 and TRBJ1-2; D is undetermined. Trimming cost V 3 bases and J 4 bases, with 9 bases left between them. CDR3 length: 13 amino acids. CDR3 nucleotide sequence: TGTGCCAGCAGTTTCTCGATCTCCTATGGCTACACCTTC. Encoded protein: CASSFSISYGYTF.

This clonotype came up a few times. This chain uses TRBV11-1 with TRBJ1-1; 7 nucleotides match TRBD1. Trimming removed 5 bases from V and 6 bases from J; junction bases left unmatched: 15. The CDR3 has 16 residues. Germline CDR1 and CDR2: SGHAT and FQDESV (reference sequence). The CDR3 sequence: CASSRGDSFLFAEAFF. In nucleotides, the CDR3 is TGTGCCAGCAGCCGTGGGGACAGCTTTTTATTCGCTGAAGCTTTCTTT.

There are a few counts of this clonotype. The CDR3 reads CASSLTWGETQYF. In DNA form, the CDR3 reads TGTGCCAGCAGCTTAACGTGGGGGGAGACCCAGTACTTC. This rearrangement joins TRBV7-3 to TRBJ2-5, with D possibly being TRBD1 or TRBD2 (5 bases each). Germline assignment: CDR1 SGHTA and CDR2 FQGTGA. Trimming removed 0 bases from V and 5 bases from J, with 7 bases in between. CDR3 length: 13 residues.

The J gene is TRBJ2-3, the V gene TRBV20-1; 10 bases are a match to TRBD2. The germline CDR1 and CDR2 sequences are DFQATT and SNEGSKA (reference sequence). With 2 bases clipped from V and 6 bases from J, the junction kept 8 bases outside the gene matches. The CDR3 totals 15 residues. CDR3 in amino acids: CSARRPGLASDTQYF. The CDR3 region has the DNA TGCAGTGCTAGACGTCCGGGACTAGCGTCGGATACGCAGTATTTT.

This clonotype has only a few counts. The CDR3 DNA reads TGCGCCAGCAGCTTGGAAAGCGGGGTCACCGGGGAGCTGTTTTTT. Translated: CASSLESGVTGELFF. The chain couples TRBV5-1 to TRBJ2-2; 7 bases fit TRBD2. The CDR3 has 15 amino acids. Trimming cost V 0 bases and J 4 bases; bases outside gene matches: 3. Per the germline V gene, CDR1 is SGHRS and CDR2 is YFSETQ.

The chain employs TRBV4-3 and TRBJ2-4; 12 bases align to TRBD2. Germline V CDR1 and CDR2: LGHNA, YSLEER. The CDR3 consists of 22 residues. The V segment lost 0 bases and the J segment 0 bases; nucleotides outside the gene matches: 15. Here the CDR3 DNA reads TGCGCCAGCAGCCAAGATTGGCGACTAGCGGGGGCCCTACGCCTAGCCAAAAACATTCAGTACTTC. This translates into CASSQDWRLAGALRLAKNIQYF.

The rearrangement joins TRBV15 to TRBJ1-4; D unclear. Per germline, CDR1 LNHNV and CDR2 YYDKDF (reference sequence). CDR3 size: 15 residues. V shed 1 base and J shed 0 bases, with 6 bases lying between them. CDR3 region: CATSRGGSTNEKLFF. The CDR3 bases are TGTGCCACCAGCAGAGGAGGGTCAACTAATGAAAAACTGTTTTTT.

This clonotype was picked up a small number of times. V usage is TRBV6-5 and J usage is TRBJ1-2, with unresolved D. This CDR3 comprises 14 residues. The germline CDR1 and CDR2 sequences are MNHEY and SVGAGI. Trimming removed 6 bases at V and 9 bases at J, with 20 bases between. CDR3 in DNA: TGTGCCAGCAGGTTGTTAGGGCGCGGTTGGAGCTACACCTTC. This translates into CASRLLGRGWSYTF.

V and J are TRBV4-1 and TRBJ2-3; 7 positions match TRBD2. J was trimmed by 3 bases and V by 0 bases; bases with no gene match: 6. The germline V gene encodes CDR1 MGHRA and CDR2 YSYEKL. This CDR3 has 16 amino acids. The CDR3 sequence is CASSQDRPGGTDTQYF. The DNA for the CDR3 is TGCGCCAGCAGCCAAGACAGACCCGGGGGGACAGATACGCAGTATTTT.